This is a list of T cell receptor beta chains from one sample in a study of cytomegalovirus exposure and HLA in healthy donors. The method was immunoSEQ multiplex PCR; TCRdb's version includes in-frame clones alone and lacks a portion of them. The profile covers 82,000 or so clones, with about a tenth appearing a single time and around 25% taken by the ten largest. The sequencing sample was made of PBMCs. These receptor sequences come from a man in his 60s in good health and CMV-seropositive. CDR3s include the opening cysteine and the closing phenylalanine or tryptophan. A D gene is named only where the DNA matches it firmly. Rows give clone size only sometimes, using once, few, many, or a class for an expanded clone.

V	J	D	size	DNA	CDR3
TRBV30	TRBJ2-3	TRBD2	few	TGTGCCTTCTCCTCGGGACTAGCGGGGGGGGTAGGAGATACGCAGTATTTT	CAFSSGLAGGVGDTQYF
TRBV5-1	TRBJ2-7	TRBD1	few	TGCGCCAGCAGCTCAGACAGGGGGCGAATCTACGAGCAGTACTTC	CASSSDRGRIYEQYF
TRBV5-4	TRBJ1-6	TRBD1	.	TGTGCCAGCAGGGGACAGGGGAATTCACCCCTCCACTTT	CASRGQGNSPLHF
TRBV4-1	TRBJ1-1	TRBD1	.	TGCGCCAGCAGCCCTGACAGCGGACAGGTGGAGATTGAAGCTTTCTTT	CASSPDSGQVEIEAFF
TRBV13	TRBJ2-7	TRBD2	few	TGTGCCAGCAGCTCGGAACTAGCGGGATCCTACGAGCAGTACTTC	CASSSELAGSYEQYF
TRBV27	TRBJ1-1	.	few	TGTGCCAGCAGTGCCCGGGAGTGGACGAACACTGAAGCTTTCTTT	CASSAREWTNTEAFF
TRBV28	TRBJ1-1	.	.	TGTGCCAGCAGTCGCTCGGAAGAACCGGGCACTGAAGCTTTCTTT	CASSRSEEPGTEAFF
TRBV29-1	TRBJ2-2	TRBD2	few	TGCAGCGTTGCTGTCGGGAGGGCGAACACCGGGGAGCTGTTTTTT	CSVAVGRANTGELFF
TRBV2	TRBJ2-7	.	few	TGTGCCAGCAGTGAATGGACGGGAGTTTTATCCTACGAGCAGTACTTC	CASSEWTGVLSYEQYF
TRBV7-8	TRBJ1-5	.	few	TGTGCCAGCAGCTCACCGGGGAAGCCCCAGCATTTT	CASSSPGKPQHF
TRBV10-1	TRBJ1-6	TRBD1	few	TGCGCCAGCAGTGAGTCGGGACAGGGGATTTCACCCCTCCACTTT	CASSESGQGISPLHF
TRBV2	TRBJ2-7	.	few	TGTGCCAGCAGTGAACGACTGGGAGGTGACGAGCAGTACTTC	CASSERLGGDEQYF
TRBV7-3	TRBJ2-1	TRBD2	.	TGTGCCAGCGCGGCTAGCGGGATGAATGAGCAGTTCTTC	CASAASGMNEQFF
TRBV19	TRBJ1-2	TRBD1	few	TGTGCCAGTAGTATCCGGGACAGCGGCCGCTATGGCTACACCTTC	CASSIRDSGRYGYTF
TRBV5-1	TRBJ2-5	TRBD2	.	TGCGCCAGCAGCGTACTAGCGGGAGGGCCAGGGGAGACCCAGTACTTC	CASSVLAGGPGETQYF
TRBV30	TRBJ1-6	.	few	TGTGCCTGGAGCCCGGCGGGGGACTCACCCCTCCACTTT	CAWSPAGDSPLHF
TRBV27	TRBJ2-3	.	.	TGTGCCAGCAGTTTAAGCCCCGGGACTGCCTACACAGATACGCAGTATTTT	CASSLSPGTAYTDTQYF
TRBV6-1	TRBJ1-2	.	.	TGTGCCAGCAGTCCTGAACGGTACTATGGCTACACCTTC	CASSPERYYGYTF
TRBV6-6	TRBJ2-1	.	.	TGTGCCAGCAGCCAGTTGGGCGGGGTGTACAATGAGCAGTTCTTC	CASSQLGGVYNEQFF
TRBV4-1	TRBJ2-5	.	few	TGCGCCAGCAGCCAAGAGGGAAGCGGAGAGACCCAGTACTTC	CASSQEGSGETQYF
TRBV6-5	TRBJ2-7	.	.	TGTGCCTCACAAGGTCCAGGGACCTACGAGCAGTACTTC	CASQGPGTYEQYF
TRBV9	TRBJ1-2	.	few	TGTGCCAGCAGCGATGAGGTAGAATATGGCTACACCTTC	CASSDEVEYGYTF
TRBV5-4	TRBJ2-1	TRBD2	.	TGTGCCAGCAGCTTGGGACTAGCGGGAGGGCCTGAGCAGTTCTTC	CASSLGLAGGPEQFF
TRBV13	TRBJ2-5	TRBD1	few	TGTGCCAGCAGCTTGAGACAGGGGGACGGGACCCAGTACTTC	CASSLRQGDGTQYF
TRBV6-5	TRBJ2-3	TRBD2	few	TGTGCCAGCAGGATAGCGGGAGGGCAGGCAGATACGCAGTATTTT	CASRIAGGQADTQYF
TRBV18	TRBJ1-5	TRBD1	few	TGTGCCAGCTCACCTGGGCAGGGGGCGCGAGATCAGCCCCAGCATTTT	CASSPGQGARDQPQHF
TRBV7-2	TRBJ2-2	.	few	TGTGCCAGCAGCTTATCAGTGAACACCGGGGAGCTGTTTTTT	CASSLSVNTGELFF
TRBV19	TRBJ1-1	.	.	TGTGCCAGTAGTATGTCCAGGCAGACTGAAGCTTTCTTT	CASSMSRQTEAFF
TRBV6-5	TRBJ2-1	TRBD2	few	TGTGCCAGCAGAGGGACTAGTCTCTACAATGAGCAGTTCTTC	CASRGTSLYNEQFF
TRBV5-1	TRBJ2-7	TRBD1	.	TGCGCCAGCAGCTTGAGAGGGGGCATGTACGAGCAGTACTTC	CASSLRGGMYEQYF
TRBV10-3	TRBJ1-5	.	few	TGTGCCATCAGTGCAGGGACAACTCAGCCCCAGCATTTT	CAISAGTTQPQHF
TRBV4-1	TRBJ2-1	TRBD1	few	TGCGCCAGCAGCCAAGGACAGGGGGCAATTTACAATGAGCAGTTCTTC	CASSQGQGAIYNEQFF
TRBV6-6	TRBJ2-1	TRBD2	few	TGTGCCAGCAGTTACCCCCTGGGGACGGGAGGGAATGAGCAGTTCTTC	CASSYPLGTGGNEQFF
TRBV19	TRBJ2-5	.	.	TGTGCCAGTAGTATCTCGGCTGTGGGTAGCGGACAAGAGACCCAGTACTTC	CASSISAVGSGQETQYF